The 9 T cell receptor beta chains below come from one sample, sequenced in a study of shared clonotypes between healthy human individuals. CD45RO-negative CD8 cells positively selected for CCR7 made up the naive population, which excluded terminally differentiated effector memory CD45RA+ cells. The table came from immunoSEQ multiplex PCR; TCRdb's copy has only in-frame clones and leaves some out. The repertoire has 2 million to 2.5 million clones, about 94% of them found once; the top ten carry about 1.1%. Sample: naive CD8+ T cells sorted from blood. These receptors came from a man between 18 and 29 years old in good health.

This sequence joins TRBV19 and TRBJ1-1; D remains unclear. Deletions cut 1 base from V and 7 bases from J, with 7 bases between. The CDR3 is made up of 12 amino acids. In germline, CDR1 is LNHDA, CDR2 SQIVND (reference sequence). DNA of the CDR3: TGTGCCAGTAGTATAGTCGACGGTGAAGCTTTCTTT. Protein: CASSIVDGEAFF.

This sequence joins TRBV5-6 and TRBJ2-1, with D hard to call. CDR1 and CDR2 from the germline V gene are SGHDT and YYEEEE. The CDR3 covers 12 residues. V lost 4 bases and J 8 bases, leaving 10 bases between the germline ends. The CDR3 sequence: CASSPFPHEQFF. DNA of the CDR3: TGTGCCAGCAGCCCCTTTCCCCATGAGCAGTTCTTC.

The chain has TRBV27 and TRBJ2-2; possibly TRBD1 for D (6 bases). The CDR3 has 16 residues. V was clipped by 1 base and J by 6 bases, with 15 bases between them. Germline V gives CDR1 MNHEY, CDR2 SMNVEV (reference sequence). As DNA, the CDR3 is TGTGCCAGCAGTTTATTACCAGGACAGATCCCCGGGGAGCTGTTTTTT. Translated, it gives CASSLLPGQIPGELFF.

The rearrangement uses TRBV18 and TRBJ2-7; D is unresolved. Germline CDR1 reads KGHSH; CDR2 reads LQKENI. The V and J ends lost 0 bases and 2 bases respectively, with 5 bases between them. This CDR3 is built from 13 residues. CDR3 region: CASSPPSPYEQYF. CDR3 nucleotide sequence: TGTGCCAGCTCACCACCGAGCCCCTACGAGCAGTACTTC.

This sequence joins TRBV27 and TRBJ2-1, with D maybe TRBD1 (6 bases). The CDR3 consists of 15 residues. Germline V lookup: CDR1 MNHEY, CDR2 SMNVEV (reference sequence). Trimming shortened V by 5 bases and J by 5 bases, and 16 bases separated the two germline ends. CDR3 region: CASSLAQQGHNEQFF. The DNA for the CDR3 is TGTGCCAGCAGTCTGGCCCAACAGGGACACAATGAGCAGTTCTTC.

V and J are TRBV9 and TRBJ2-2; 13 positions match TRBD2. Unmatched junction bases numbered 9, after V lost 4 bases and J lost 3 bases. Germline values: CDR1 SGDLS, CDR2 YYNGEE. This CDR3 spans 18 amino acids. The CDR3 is CASSSTRLAGGDTGELFF. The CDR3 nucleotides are TGTGCCAGCAGCTCCACTAGACTAGCGGGAGGAGACACCGGGGAGCTGTTTTTT.

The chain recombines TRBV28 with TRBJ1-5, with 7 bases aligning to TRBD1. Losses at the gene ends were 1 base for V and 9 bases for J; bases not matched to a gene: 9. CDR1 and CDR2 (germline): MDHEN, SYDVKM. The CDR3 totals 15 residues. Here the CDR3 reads CASSLSPRQGTPQHF. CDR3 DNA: TGTGCCAGCAGTTTATCGCCCCGACAGGGTACGCCCCAGCATTTT.

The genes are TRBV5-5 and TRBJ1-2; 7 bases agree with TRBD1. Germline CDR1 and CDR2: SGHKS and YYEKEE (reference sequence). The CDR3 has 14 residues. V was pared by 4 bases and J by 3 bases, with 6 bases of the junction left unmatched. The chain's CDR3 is CASSHDRDHYGYTF. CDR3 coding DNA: TGTGCCAGCAGCCACGACAGGGATCACTATGGCTACACCTTC.

Here the CDR3 DNA reads TGTGCCAGCAGTGAACTCAGGCGGAACACTGAAGCTTTCTTT. Its translation is CASSELRRNTEAFF. The V and J genes are TRBV2 and TRBJ1-1; the D is unclear. Trimming cost V 2 bases and J 1 base, with 8 bases left between them. The length of the CDR3 is 14 residues. The germline CDR1 and CDR2 sequences are SNHLY and FYNNEI.